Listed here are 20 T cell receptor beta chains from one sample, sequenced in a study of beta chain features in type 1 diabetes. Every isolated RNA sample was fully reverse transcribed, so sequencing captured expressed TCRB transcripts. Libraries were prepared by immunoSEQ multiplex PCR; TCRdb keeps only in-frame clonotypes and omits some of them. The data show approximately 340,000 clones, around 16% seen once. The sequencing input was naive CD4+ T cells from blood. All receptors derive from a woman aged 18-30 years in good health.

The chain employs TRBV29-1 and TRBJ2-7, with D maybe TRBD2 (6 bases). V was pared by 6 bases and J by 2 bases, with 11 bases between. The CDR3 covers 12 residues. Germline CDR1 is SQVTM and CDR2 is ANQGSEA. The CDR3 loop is CSVGDFTYEQYF. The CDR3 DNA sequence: TGCAGCGTGGGGGACTTTACCTACGAGCAGTACTTC.

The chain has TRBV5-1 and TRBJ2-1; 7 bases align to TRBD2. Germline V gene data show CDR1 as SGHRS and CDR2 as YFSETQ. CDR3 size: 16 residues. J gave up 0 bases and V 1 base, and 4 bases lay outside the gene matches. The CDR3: CASSLTAGISYNEQFF. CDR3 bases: TGCGCCAGCAGCTTGACAGCGGGAATCTCCTACAATGAGCAGTTCTTC.

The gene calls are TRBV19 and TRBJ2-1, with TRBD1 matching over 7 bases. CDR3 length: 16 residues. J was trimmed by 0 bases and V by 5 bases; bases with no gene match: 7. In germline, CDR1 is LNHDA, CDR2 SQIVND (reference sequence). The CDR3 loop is CASSPGTVSSYNEQFF. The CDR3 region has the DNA TGTGCCAGTAGTCCAGGGACAGTGAGCTCCTACAATGAGCAGTTCTTC.

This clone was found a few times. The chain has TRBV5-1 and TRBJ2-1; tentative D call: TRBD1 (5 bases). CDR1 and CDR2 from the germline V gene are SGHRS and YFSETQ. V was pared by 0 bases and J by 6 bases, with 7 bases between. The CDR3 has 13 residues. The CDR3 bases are TGCGCCAGCAGCTTGGAAGGGGCCAATGAGCAGTTCTTC. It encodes CASSLEGANEQFF. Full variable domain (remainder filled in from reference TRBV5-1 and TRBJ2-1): KAGVTQTPRYLIKTRGQQVTLSCSPISGHRSVSWYQQTPGQGLQFLFEYFSETQRNKGNFPGRFSGRQFSNSRSEMNVSTLELGDSALYLCASSLEGANEQFFGPGTRLTVL.

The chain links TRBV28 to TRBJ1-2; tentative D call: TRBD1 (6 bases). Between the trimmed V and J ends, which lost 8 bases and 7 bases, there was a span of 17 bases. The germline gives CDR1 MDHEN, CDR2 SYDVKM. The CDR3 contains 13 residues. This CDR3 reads CASGQMGGTGYTF. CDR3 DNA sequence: TGTGCCAGCGGACAGATGGGAGGGACTGGCTACACCTTC.

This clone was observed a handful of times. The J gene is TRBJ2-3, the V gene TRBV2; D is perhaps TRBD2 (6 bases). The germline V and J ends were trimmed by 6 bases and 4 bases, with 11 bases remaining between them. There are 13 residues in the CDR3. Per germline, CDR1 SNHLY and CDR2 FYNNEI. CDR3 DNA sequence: TGTGCCAGCAGACCGGGAGTGGCAGATACGCAGTATTTT. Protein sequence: CASRPGVADTQYF.

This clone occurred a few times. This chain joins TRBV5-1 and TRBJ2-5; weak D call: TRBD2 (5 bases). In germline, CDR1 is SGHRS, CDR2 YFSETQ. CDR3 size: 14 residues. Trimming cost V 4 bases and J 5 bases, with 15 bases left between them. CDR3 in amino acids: CASSPRGRGETQYF. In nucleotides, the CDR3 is TGCGCCAGCAGCCCGCGAGGGAGAGGGGAGACCCAGTACTTC.

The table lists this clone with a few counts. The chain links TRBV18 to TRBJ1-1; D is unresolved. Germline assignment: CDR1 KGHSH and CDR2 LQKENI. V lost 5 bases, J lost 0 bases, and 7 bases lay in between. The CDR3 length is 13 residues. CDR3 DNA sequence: TGTGCCAGCTCAGCTACGGTGAACACTGAAGCTTTCTTT. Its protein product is CASSATVNTEAFF.

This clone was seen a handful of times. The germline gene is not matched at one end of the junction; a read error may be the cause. The CDR3 sequence: CASSSGTGGRETQYF. The CDR3 region has the DNA TGTGCTAGCAGCTCCGGGACAGGGGGCCGGGAGACCCAGTACTTC. This chain links TRBV7-7 with TRBJ2-5, with 12 bases identical to TRBD1. The CDR3 length is 15 residues. The germline CDR1 and CDR2 sequences are SSHAT and FNYEAQ (reference sequence). The full variable domain, in which reference TRBV7-7 and TRBJ2-5 provide the parts outside the CDR3, is GAGVSQSPRYKVTKRGQDVTLRCDPISSHATLYWYQQALGQGPEFLTYFNYEAQPDKSGLPSDRFSAERPEGSISTLTIQRTEQRDSAMYRCASSSGTGGRETQYFGPGTRLLVL.

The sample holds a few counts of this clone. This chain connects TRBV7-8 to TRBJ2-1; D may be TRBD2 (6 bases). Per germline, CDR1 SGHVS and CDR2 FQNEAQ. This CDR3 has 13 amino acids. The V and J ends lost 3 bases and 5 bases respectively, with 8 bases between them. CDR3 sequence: CASSFKRDNEQFF. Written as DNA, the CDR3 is TGTGCCAGCAGCTTCAAGCGGGACAATGAGCAGTTCTTC.

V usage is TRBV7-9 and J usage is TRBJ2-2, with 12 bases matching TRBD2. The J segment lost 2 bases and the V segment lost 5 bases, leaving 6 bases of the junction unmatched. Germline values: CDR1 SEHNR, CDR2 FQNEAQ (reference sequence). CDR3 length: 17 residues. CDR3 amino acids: CASSHRTSGANTGELFF. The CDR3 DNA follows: TGTGCCAGCAGCCATCGGACTAGCGGGGCTAACACCGGGGAGCTGTTTTTT. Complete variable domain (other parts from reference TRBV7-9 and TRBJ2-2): DTGVSQNPRHKITKRGQNVTFRCDPISEHNRLYWYRQTLGQGPEFLTYFQNEAQLEKSRLLSDRFSAERPKGSFSTLEIQRTEQGDSAMYLCASSHRTSGANTGELFFGEGSRLTVL.

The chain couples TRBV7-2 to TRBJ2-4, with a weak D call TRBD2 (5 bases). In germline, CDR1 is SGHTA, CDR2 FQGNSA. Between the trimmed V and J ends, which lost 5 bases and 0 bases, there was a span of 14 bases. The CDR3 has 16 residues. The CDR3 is CASSTRPGVAKNIQYF. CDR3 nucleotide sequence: TGTGCCAGCAGCACCCGCCCCGGGGTAGCCAAAAACATTCAGTACTTC.

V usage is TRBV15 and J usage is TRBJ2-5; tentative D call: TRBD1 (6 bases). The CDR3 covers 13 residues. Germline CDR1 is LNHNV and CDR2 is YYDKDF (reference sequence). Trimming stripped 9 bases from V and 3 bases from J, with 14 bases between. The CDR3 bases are TGTGCCACGGAACGGACAGCAGAAGAGACCCAGTACTTC. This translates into CATERTAEETQYF. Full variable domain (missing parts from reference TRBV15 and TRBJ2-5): DAMVIQNPRYQVTQFGKPVTLSCSQTLNHNVMYWYQQKSSQAPKLLFHYYDKDFNNEADTPDNFQSRRPNTSFCFLDIRSPGLGDTAMYLCATERTAEETQYFGPGTRLLVL.

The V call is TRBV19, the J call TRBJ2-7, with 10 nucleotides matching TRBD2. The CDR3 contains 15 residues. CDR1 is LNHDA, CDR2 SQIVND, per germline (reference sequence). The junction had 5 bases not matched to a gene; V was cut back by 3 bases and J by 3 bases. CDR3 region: CASSIPASGGYEQYF. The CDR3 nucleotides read TGTGCCAGTAGTATCCCGGCTAGCGGGGGCTACGAGCAGTACTTC.

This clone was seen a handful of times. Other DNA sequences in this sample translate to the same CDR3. The CDR3 loop reads CAWSVLVQETQYF. For the CDR3, the DNA is TGTGCCTGGAGTGTGCTAGTCCAAGAGACCCAGTACTTC. The rearrangement links TRBV30 to TRBJ2-5; unclear D gene. This CDR3 spans 13 amino acids. The ends were cut back, 0 bases at V and 1 base at J, with 6 bases in the middle. Germline CDR1 reads GTSNPN; CDR2 reads SVGIG (reference sequence).

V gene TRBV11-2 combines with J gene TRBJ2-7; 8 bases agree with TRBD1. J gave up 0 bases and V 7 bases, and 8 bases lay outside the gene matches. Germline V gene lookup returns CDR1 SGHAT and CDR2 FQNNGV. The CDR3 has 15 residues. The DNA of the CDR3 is TGTGCCAGCAAACCCCTGACAGGGGTCTCCTACGAGCAGTACTTC. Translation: CASKPLTGVSYEQYF.

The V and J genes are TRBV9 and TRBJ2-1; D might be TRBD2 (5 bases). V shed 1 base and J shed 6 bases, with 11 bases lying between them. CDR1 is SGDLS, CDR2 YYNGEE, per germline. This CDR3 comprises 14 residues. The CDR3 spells CASSVRGEGNEQFF. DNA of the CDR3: TGTGCCAGCAGCGTACGCGGAGAGGGCAATGAGCAGTTCTTC.

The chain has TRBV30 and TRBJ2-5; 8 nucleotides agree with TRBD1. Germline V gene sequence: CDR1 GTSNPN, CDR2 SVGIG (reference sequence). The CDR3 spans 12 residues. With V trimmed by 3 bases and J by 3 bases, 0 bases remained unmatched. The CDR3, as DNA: TGTGCCTGGAGGACAGGGGAAGAGACCCAGTACTTC. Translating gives CAWRTGEETQYF.

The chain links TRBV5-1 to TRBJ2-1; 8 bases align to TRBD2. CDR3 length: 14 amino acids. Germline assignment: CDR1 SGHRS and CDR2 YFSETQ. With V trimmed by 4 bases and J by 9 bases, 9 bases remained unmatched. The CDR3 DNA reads TGCGCCAGCAGCGCCGGGACTAGTTTGGTTGAGCAGTTCTTC. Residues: CASSAGTSLVEQFF.

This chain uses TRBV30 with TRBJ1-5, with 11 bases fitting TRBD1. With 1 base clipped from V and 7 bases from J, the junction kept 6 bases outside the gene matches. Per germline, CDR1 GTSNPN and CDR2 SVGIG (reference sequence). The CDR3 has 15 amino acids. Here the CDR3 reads CAWSEGTGGMQPQHF. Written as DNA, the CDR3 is TGTGCCTGGAGTGAGGGGACAGGGGGAATGCAGCCCCAGCATTTT.